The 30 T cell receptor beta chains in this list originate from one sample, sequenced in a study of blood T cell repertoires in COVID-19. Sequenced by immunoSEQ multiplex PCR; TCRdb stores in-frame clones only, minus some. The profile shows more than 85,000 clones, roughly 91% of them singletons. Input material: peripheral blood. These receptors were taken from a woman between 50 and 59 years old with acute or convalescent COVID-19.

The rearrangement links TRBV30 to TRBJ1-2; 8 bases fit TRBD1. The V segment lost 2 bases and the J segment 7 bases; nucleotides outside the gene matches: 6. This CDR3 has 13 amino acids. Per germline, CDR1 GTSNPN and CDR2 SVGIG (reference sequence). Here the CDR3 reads CAWSNRGSSGYTF. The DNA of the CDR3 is TGTGCCTGGAGTAACAGGGGGAGTAGTGGCTACACCTTC.

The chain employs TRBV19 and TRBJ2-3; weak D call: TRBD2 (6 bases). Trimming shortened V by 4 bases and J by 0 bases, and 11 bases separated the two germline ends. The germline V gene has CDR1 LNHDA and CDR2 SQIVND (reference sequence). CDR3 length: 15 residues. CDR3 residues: CASSTVAASTDTQYF. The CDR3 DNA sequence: TGTGCCAGTAGTACTGTAGCGGCTAGCACAGATACGCAGTATTTT.

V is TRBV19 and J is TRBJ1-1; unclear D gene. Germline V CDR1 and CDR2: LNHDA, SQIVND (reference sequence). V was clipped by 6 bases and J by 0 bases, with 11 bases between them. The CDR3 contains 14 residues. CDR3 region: CASRAGPMNTEAFF. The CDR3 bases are TGTGCCAGTAGAGCGGGCCCCATGAACACTGAAGCTTTCTTT.

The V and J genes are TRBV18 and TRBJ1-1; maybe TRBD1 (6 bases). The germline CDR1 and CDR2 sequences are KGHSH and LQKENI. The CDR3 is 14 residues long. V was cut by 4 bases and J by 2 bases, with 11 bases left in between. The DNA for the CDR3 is TGTGCCAGCTCACGGGGGGGACAAAACACTGAAGCTTTCTTT. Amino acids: CASSRGGQNTEAFF.

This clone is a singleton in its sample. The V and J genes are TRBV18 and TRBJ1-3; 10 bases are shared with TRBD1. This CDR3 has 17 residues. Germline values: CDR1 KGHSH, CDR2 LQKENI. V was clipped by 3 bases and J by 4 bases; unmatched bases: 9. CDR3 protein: CASSPPTGGPTGNTIYF. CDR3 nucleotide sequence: TGTGCCAGCTCACCTCCGACAGGGGGCCCCACGGGAAACACCATATATTTT.

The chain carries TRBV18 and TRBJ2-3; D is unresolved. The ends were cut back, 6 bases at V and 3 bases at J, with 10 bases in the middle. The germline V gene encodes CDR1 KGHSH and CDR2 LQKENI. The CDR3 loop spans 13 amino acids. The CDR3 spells CASSGLPTDTQYF. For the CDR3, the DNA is TGTGCCAGCTCCGGTCTCCCGACAGATACGCAGTATTTT. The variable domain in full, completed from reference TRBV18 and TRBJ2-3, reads NAGVMQNPRHLVRRRGQEARLRCSPMKGHSHVYWYRQLPEEGLKFMVYLQKENIIDESGMPKERFSAEFPKEGPSILRIQQVVRGDSAAYFCASSGLPTDTQYFGPGTRLTVL.

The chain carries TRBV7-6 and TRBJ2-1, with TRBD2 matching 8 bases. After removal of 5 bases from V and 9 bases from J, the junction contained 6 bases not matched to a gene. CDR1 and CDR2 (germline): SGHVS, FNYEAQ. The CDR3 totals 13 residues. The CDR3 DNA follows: TGTGCCAGCAGCCGGGGGGGCGGGCTTGAGCAGTTCTTC. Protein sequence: CASSRGGGLEQFF.

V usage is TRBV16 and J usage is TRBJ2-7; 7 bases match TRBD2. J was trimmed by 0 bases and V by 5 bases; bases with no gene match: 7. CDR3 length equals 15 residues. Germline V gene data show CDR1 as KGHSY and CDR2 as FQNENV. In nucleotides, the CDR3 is TGTGCCAGCAGCTTTACTAGCGACAGCTCCTACGAGCAGTACTTC. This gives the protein CASSFTSDSSYEQYF.

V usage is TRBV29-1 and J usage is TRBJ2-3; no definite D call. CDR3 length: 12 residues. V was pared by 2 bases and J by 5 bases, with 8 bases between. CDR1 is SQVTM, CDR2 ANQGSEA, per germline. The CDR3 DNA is TGCAGCGTTGAAAGTCCTATAGATACGCAGTATTTT. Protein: CSVESPIDTQYF.

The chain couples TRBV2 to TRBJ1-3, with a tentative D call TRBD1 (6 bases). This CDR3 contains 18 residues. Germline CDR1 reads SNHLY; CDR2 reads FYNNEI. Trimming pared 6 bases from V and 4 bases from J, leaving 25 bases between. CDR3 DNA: TGTGCCAGCAGGGTCGACAGGAGAACCGACGGAGTGGGAAACACCATATATTTT. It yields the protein CASRVDRRTDGVGNTIYF.

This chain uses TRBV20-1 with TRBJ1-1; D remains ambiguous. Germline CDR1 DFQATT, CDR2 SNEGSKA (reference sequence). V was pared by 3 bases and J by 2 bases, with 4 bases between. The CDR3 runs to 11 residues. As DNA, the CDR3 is TGCAGTGCTAGGGGCAACACTGAAGCTTTCTTT. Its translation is CSARGNTEAFF.

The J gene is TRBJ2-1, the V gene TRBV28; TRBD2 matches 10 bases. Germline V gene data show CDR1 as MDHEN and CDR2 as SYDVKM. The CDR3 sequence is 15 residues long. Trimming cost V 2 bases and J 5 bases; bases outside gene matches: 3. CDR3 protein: CASSLRTSGNNEQFF. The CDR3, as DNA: TGTGCCAGCAGTTTAAGGACTAGCGGCAACAATGAGCAGTTCTTC.

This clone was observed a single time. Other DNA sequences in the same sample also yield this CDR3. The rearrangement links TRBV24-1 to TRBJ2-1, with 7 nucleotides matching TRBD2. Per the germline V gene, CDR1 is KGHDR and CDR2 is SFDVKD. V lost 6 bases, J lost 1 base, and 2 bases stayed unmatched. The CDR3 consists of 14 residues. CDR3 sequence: CATSRGGSYNEQFF. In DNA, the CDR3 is TGTGCCACCAGTCGGGGAGGGTCCTACAATGAGCAGTTCTTC.

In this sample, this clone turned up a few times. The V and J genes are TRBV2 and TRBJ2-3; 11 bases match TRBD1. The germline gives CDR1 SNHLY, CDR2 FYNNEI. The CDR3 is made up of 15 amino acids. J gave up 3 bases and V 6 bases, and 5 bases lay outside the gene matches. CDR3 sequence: CASSMDRGRTDTQYF. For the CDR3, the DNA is TGTGCCAGCAGCATGGACAGGGGGCGGACAGATACGCAGTATTTT.

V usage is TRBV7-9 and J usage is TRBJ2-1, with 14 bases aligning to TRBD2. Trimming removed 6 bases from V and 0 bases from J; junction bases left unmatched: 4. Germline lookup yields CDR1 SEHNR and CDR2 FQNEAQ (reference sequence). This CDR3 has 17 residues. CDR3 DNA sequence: TGTGCCAGCAGAACCGGGACTAGCGGGAGCTCCTACAATGAGCAGTTCTTC. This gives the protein CASRTGTSGSSYNEQFF. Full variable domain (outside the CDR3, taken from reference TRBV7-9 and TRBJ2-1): DTGVSQNPRHKITKRGQNVTFRCDPISEHNRLYWYRQTLGQGPEFLTYFQNEAQLEKSRLLSDRFSAERPKGSFSTLEIQRTEQGDSAMYLCASRTGTSGSSYNEQFFGPGTRLTVL.

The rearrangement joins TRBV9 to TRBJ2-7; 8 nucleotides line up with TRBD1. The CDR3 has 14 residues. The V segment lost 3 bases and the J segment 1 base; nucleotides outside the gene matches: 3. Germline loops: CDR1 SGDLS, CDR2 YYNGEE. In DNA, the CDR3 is TGTGCCAGCAGCGCGGGACAGGTTTCCTACGAGCAGTACTTC. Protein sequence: CASSAGQVSYEQYF.

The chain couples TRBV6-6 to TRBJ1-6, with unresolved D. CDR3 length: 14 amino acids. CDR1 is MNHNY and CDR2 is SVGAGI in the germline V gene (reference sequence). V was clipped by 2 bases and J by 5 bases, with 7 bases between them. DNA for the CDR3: TGTGCCAGCAGTTACGTGGAGAATAATTCACCCCTCCACTTT. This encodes CASSYVENNSPLHF.

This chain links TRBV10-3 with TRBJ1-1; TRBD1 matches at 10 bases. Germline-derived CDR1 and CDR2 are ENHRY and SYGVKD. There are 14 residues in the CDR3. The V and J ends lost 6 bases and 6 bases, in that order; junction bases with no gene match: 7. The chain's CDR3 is CAISPGQGEAEAFF. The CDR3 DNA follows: TGTGCCATCAGCCCTGGACAGGGGGAGGCTGAAGCTTTCTTT.

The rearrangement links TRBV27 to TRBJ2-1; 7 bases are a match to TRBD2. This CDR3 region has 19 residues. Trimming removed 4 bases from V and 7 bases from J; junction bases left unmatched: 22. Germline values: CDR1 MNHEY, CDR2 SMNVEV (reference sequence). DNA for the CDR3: TGTGCCAGCAGTTCGGGGTCCTACAAACCGGGGAGGGCGGGTAATGAGCAGTTCTTC. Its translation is CASSSGSYKPGRAGNEQFF.

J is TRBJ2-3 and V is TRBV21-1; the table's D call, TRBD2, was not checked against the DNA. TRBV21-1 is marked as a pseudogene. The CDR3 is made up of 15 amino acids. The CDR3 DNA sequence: TGTGCCAGCATAAAAGGGCGGGAGGGCACAGATACGCAGTATTTT. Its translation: CASIKGREGTDTQYF.

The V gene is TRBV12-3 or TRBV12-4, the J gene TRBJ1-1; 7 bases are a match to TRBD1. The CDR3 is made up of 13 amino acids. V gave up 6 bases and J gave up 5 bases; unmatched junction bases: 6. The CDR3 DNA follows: TGTGCCAGCAGGTTGACAGGGATAACTGAAGCTTTCTTT. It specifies CASRLTGITEAFF.

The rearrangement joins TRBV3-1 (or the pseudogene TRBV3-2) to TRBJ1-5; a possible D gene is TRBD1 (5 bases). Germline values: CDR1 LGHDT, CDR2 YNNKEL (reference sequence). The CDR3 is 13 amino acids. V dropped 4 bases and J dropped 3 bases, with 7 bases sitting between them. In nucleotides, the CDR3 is TGTGCCAGCAGCCGGGGGGACAATCAGCCCCAGCATTTT. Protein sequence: CASSRGDNQPQHF.

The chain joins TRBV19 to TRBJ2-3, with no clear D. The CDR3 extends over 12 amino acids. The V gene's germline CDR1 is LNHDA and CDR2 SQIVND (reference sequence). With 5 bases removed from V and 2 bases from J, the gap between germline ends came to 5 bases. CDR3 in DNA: TGTGCCAGTAGTTCCAACACAGATACGCAGTATTTT. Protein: CASSSNTDTQYF.

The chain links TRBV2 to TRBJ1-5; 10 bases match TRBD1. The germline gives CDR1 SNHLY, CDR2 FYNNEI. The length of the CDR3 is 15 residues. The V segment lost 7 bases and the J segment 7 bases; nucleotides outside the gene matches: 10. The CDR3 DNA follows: TGTGCCAGCACCCGGGACAGGGGAAAGGGCCAGCCCCAGCATTTT. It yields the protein CASTRDRGKGQPQHF. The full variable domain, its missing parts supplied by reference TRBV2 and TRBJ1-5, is EPEVTQTPSHQVTQMGQEVILRCVPISNHLYFYWYRQILGQKVEFLVSFYNNEISEKSEIFDDQFSVERPDGSNFTLKIRSTKLEDSAMYFCASTRDRGKGQPQHFGDGTRLSIL.

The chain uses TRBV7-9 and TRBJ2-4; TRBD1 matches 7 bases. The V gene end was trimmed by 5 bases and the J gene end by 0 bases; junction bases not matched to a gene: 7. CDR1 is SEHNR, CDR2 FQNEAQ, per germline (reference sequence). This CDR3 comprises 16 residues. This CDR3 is CASSPGQNLAKNIQYF. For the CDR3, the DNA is TGTGCCAGCAGCCCGGGACAGAACCTAGCCAAAAACATTCAGTACTTC.

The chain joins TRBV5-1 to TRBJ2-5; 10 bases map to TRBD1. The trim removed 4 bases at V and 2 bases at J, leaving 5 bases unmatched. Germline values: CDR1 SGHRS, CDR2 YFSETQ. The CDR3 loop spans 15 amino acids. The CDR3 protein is CASSIDRGRQETQYF. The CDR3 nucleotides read TGCGCCAGCAGCATAGACAGGGGGCGACAAGAGACCCAGTACTTC. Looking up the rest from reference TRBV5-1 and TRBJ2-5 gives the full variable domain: KAGVTQTPRYLIKTRGQQVTLSCSPISGHRSVSWYQQTPGQGLQFLFEYFSETQRNKGNFPGRFSGRQFSNSRSEMNVSTLELGDSALYLCASSIDRGRQETQYFGPGTRLLVL.

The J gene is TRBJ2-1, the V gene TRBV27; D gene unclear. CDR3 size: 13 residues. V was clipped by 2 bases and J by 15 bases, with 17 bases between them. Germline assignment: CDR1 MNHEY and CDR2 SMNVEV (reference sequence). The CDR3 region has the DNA TGTGCCAGCAGTTTAGGCAGGTCCCATACCCCGTTCTTC. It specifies CASSLGRSHTPFF.

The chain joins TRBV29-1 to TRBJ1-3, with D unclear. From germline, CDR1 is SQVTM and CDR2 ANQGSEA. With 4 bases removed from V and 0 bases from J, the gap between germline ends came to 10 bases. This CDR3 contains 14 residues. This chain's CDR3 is CSVVGTLSGNTIYF. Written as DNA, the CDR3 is TGCAGCGTTGTGGGCACACTCTCTGGAAACACCATATATTTT.

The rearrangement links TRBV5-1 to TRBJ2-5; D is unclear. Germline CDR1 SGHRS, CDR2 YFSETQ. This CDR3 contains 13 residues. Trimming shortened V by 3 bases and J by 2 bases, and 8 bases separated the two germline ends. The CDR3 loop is CASSWKTQETQYF. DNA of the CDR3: TGCGCCAGCAGCTGGAAGACACAAGAGACCCAGTACTTC.

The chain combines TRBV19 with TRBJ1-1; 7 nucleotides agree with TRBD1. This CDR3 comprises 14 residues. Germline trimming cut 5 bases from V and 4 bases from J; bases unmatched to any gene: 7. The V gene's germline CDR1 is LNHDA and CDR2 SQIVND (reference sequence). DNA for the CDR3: TGTGCCAGTAGTGCCGCACAGGGGTCCACTGAAGCTTTCTTT. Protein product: CASSAAQGSTEAFF.